This T cell receptor (beta chain) was documented in a study of molecular identifiers for immune sequencing clone quantification. Germline lookup yields CDR1 MNHEY and CDR2 SMNVEV (reference sequence). CDR3 length: 15 amino acids. CD8+CD4-CCR7+CD45RA+ sorting gave the naive CD8 T cells. To note about this clonotype: Relative to the germline gene, one junction end is altered; a read error may explain this.

MiXCR was run by TCRdb on the PCR reads, yielding one entry per CDR3 protein. The sample holds approximately 550,000 distinct CDR3 sequences, 20% to 25% seen once. The origin of this receptor is a human donor in good health. Some libraries in this study had Jurkat cell RNA spiked in. Specimen: naive CD8+ T cells from blood, with Jurkat cell RNA spiked in. The sample's subset: FACS-sorted CD8+CD4-CCR7+CD45RA+ naive T cells. This rearrangement joins TRBV27 to TRBJ1-1; a possible D gene is TRBD1 (5 bases). The CDR3 DNA sequence: TGTGCCAGCAGTATATCCGGGACGCTCGACACTGAAGCTTTCTTT. This gives the protein CASSISGTLDTEAFF.